Shown below are 20 T cell receptor beta chains from a single sample sequenced in a study of siplizumab effects on memory and regulatory T cells. Only in-frame clones appear in the TCRdb table, and some are missing; sequencing was by immunoSEQ multiplex PCR. This sample has more than 85,000 clones, with about 93% found just once. The specimen sequenced was Tregs sorted from blood. The receptors here all came from a human donor in good health.

The rearrangement uses TRBV28 and TRBJ1-1; D ambiguous. The CDR3 is made up of 15 amino acids. Trimming cost V 4 bases and J 4 bases, with 16 bases left between them. Germline V gene lookup returns CDR1 MDHEN and CDR2 SYDVKM. CDR3 amino acids: CASSSPPLSGTEAFF. In DNA, the CDR3 is TGTGCCAGCAGTTCCCCACCGTTGTCGGGCACTGAAGCTTTCTTT.

The chain couples TRBV5-5 to TRBJ1-5; D not resolved. Trimming cost V 3 bases and J 5 bases, with 12 bases left between them. This CDR3 is built from 14 residues. Germline lookup yields CDR1 SGHKS and CDR2 YYEKEE (reference sequence). The CDR3 DNA is TGTGCCAGCAGCTCCCTTCTCGGCTATCAGCCCCAGCATTTT. It yields the protein CASSSLLGYQPQHF.

The rearrangement joins TRBV4-1 to TRBJ1-2; TRBD1 aligns across 9 bases. With V trimmed by 4 bases and J by 6 bases, 3 bases remained unmatched. The CDR3 is made up of 13 amino acids. Germline loops: CDR1 MGHRA, CDR2 YSYEKL. The CDR3 region is CASSLTGGHGYTF. The CDR3 bases are TGCGCCAGCAGCCTGACAGGGGGGCATGGCTACACCTTC.

The chain employs TRBV18 and TRBJ2-7; D uncertain. Germline CDR1 KGHSH, CDR2 LQKENI. Trimming cost V 0 bases and J 7 bases, with 4 bases left between them. There are 11 residues in the CDR3. The CDR3 DNA is TGTGCCAGCTCACCACCGGGAGAGCAGTACTTC. Encoded protein: CASSPPGEQYF.

The V and J genes are TRBV19 and TRBJ2-3; no clear D. V lost 2 bases to trimming and J lost 1 base, with 7 bases between them. The CDR3 consists of 14 residues. Germline assignment: CDR1 LNHDA and CDR2 SQIVND (reference sequence). This CDR3 is CASSINRGTDTQYF. The CDR3 DNA reads TGTGCCAGTAGTATAAATCGGGGCACAGATACGCAGTATTTT. Filled out from reference TRBV19 and TRBJ2-3, the complete variable domain reads DGGITQSPKYLFRKEGQNVTLSCEQNLNHDAMYWYRQDPGQGLRLIYYSQIVNDFQKGDIAEGYSVSREKKESFPLTVTSAQKNPTAFYLCASSINRGTDTQYFGPGTRLTVL.

This clone showed up just a few times. This same CDR3 is encoded by further DNA sequences in the sample. The chain couples TRBV5-1 to TRBJ1-1; D is unresolved. Trimming removed 4 bases from V and 1 base from J, with 2 bases in between. CDR1 is SGHRS, CDR2 YFSETQ, per germline. This CDR3 is built from 11 residues. CDR3 sequence (DNA): TGCGCCAGCAGCCAGAACACTGAAGCTTTCTTT. Encoded protein: CASSQNTEAFF. Combining the CDR3 with reference TRBV5-1 and TRBJ1-1 gives the whole variable domain KAGVTQTPRYLIKTRGQQVTLSCSPISGHRSVSWYQQTPGQGLQFLFEYFSETQRNKGNFPGRFSGRQFSNSRSEMNVSTLELGDSALYLCASSQNTEAFFGQGTRLTVV.

This chain uses TRBV28 with TRBJ1-2; a weak D match, TRBD1 (6 bases). This CDR3 spans 15 amino acids. V was clipped by 8 bases and J by 6 bases, with 22 bases between them. Germline loops: CDR1 MDHEN, CDR2 SYDVKM. The CDR3 sequence is CASWGGAVNLDGYTF. CDR3 nucleotides: TGTGCCAGCTGGGGGGGGGCGGTGAATCTGGATGGCTACACCTTC.

The chain combines TRBV7-9 with TRBJ1-5; D uncertain. Germline CDR1 reads SEHNR; CDR2 reads FQNEAQ (reference sequence). The CDR3 contains 14 residues. Trimming left V 4 bases short and J 11 bases short, with 18 bases between. As DNA, the CDR3 is TGTGCCAGCAGCTCGACTAACGGCGTCAGGACCCAGCATTTT. This translates into CASSSTNGVRTQHF.

J is TRBJ1-4 and V is TRBV30; D gene ambiguous. The CDR3 extends over 14 amino acids. Germline V gives CDR1 GTSNPN, CDR2 SVGIG (reference sequence). The V end was cut by 0 bases, the J end by 7 bases, with 12 bases between. CDR3 sequence reads: CAWSVREIGEKLFF. The CDR3 DNA is TGTGCCTGGAGTGTACGGGAGATCGGTGAAAAACTGTTTTTT.

The chain couples TRBV5-1 to TRBJ2-7, with a weak D call TRBD1 (5 bases). The germline V gene encodes CDR1 SGHRS and CDR2 YFSETQ. This CDR3 is built from 14 residues. Trimming removed 2 bases from V and 3 bases from J, with 12 bases in between. The CDR3 bases are TGCGCCAGCAGCTTATTGGGGCAGGACTACGAGCAGTACTTC. It codes for CASSLLGQDYEQYF.

The chain uses TRBV9 and TRBJ2-3; tentatively, D is TRBD2 (6 bases). Trimming left V 0 bases short and J 6 bases short, with 11 bases between. The CDR3 runs to 14 residues. Germline V gives CDR1 SGDLS, CDR2 YYNGEE. CDR3 protein: CASSVGQRADTQYF. DNA of the CDR3: TGTGCCAGCAGCGTAGGCCAGCGGGCCGATACGCAGTATTTT.

The genes are TRBV5-1 and TRBJ2-1; D tentatively reads TRBD1 or TRBD2 (6 bases each). Trimming shortened V by 7 bases and J by 5 bases, and 16 bases separated the two germline ends. This CDR3 contains 14 residues. The germline V gene encodes CDR1 SGHRS and CDR2 YFSETQ. CDR3 sequence: CASANGGWDNEQFF. The CDR3 nucleotides read TGCGCCAGCGCAAACGGGGGCTGGGACAATGAGCAGTTCTTC.

The chain links TRBV5-4 to TRBJ1-2; possible D gene TRBD1, 5 bases. The CDR3 runs 17 residues. Trimming stripped 0 bases from V and 4 bases from J, with 19 bases between. The V gene's germline CDR1 is SGHNT and CDR2 YYREEE (reference sequence). For the CDR3, the DNA is TGTGCCAGCAGCTTGGAGACAGAACGCGCTAGAATCTATGGCTACACCTTC. This gives the protein CASSLETERARIYGYTF.

This clone has a single count. This chain joins TRBV18 and TRBJ1-1; D remains unclear. Trimming removed 5 bases from V and 3 bases from J, with 10 bases in between. Germline V CDR1 and CDR2: KGHSH, LQKENI. The CDR3 extends over 13 amino acids. The CDR3 nucleotides read TGTGCCAGCTCAGGCCGGGTCGACACTGAAGCTTTCTTT. It encodes CASSGRVDTEAFF.

This chain joins TRBV6-5 and TRBJ2-3; a possible D gene is TRBD2 (6 bases). This CDR3 contains 16 residues. Looked up from germline, CDR1 is MNHEY and CDR2 is SVGAGI. Deletions cut 2 bases from V and 2 bases from J, with 14 bases between. CDR3: CASSYAPGLNTDTQYF. The DNA for the CDR3 is TGTGCCAGCAGTTACGCTCCGGGACTGAACACAGATACGCAGTATTTT.

Note on this clone: Other nucleotide sequences from this sample produce the same CDR3. The V call is TRBV7-2, the J call TRBJ2-7; D is ambiguous. The V gene's germline CDR1 is SGHTA and CDR2 FQGNSA. This CDR3 comprises 12 residues. The V gene lost 1 base and the J gene lost 3 bases, with 4 bases spanning the gap. The CDR3 sequence: CASSLGYYEQYF. The CDR3 DNA sequence: TGTGCCAGCAGCTTAGGATACTACGAGCAGTACTTC.

The chain combines TRBV6-1 with TRBJ1-1; D call uncertain. The CDR3 loop spans 15 amino acids. V was shortened by 5 bases and J by 2 bases, with 15 bases between the two germline ends. Germline CDR1 MNHNS, CDR2 SASEGT. The CDR3 nucleotides read TGTGCCAGCAGTCCTTTGCCTCAAGTTAACACTGAAGCTTTCTTT. Amino acid sequence: CASSPLPQVNTEAFF.

The chain couples TRBV11-3 to TRBJ2-1, with D possibly matching TRBD1 (5 bases). Trimming left V 1 base short and J 13 bases short, with 14 bases between. This CDR3 contains 13 residues. Germline lookup yields CDR1 SGHNT and CDR2 YENEEA. The CDR3 here is CASSLVDGAGQFF. The CDR3 DNA is TGTGCCAGCAGCTTAGTGGATGGGGCAGGTCAGTTCTTC. The full variable domain, with the rest looked up from reference TRBV11-3 and TRBJ2-1, is EAGVVQSPRYKIIEKKQPVAFWCNPISGHNTLYWYLQNLGQGPELLIRYENEEAVDDSQLPKDRFSAERLKGVDSTLKIQPAELGDSAVYLCASSLVDGAGQFFGPGTRLTVL.

The rearrangement uses TRBV7-2 and TRBJ1-1; 8 bases map to TRBD1. Per germline, CDR1 SGHTA and CDR2 FQGNSA. This CDR3 comprises 16 residues. The V gene end was trimmed by 8 bases and the J gene end by 0 bases; junction bases not matched to a gene: 11. The CDR3 here is CASGTGTFKMNTEAFF. The CDR3 DNA is TGTGCCAGCGGGACAGGAACATTTAAAATGAACACTGAAGCTTTCTTT.

The chain combines TRBV5-1 with TRBJ2-3; D is unresolved. V dropped 0 bases and J dropped 3 bases, with 5 bases sitting between them. CDR1 SGHRS and CDR2 YFSETQ come from the germline V gene. This CDR3 is 13 amino acids long. The CDR3 nucleotides are TGCGCCAGCAGCTTGGCCAGAACAGATACGCAGTATTTT. Its translation is CASSLARTDTQYF.